This T cell receptor beta chain was recovered during a study of blood T cells in healthy people across ages. In terms of origin and age, donors were healthy Caucasian individuals from Russia aged about 6 to 90. For the second PCR, which ran for 7 to 11 cycles, a sample-barcoded 5' primer and a J-beta primer mix were used. MiXCR was run by TCRdb on the 5' RACE reads, yielding one entry per CDR3 protein. The sample gives some 900,000 distinct CDR3 sequences, 40% to 60% of which show up once; about an eighth is in the top ten. Remarks on this clonotype: Its antigen is unknown. One end of the junction varies from germline; a read error may be responsible.

Overall study results and limits: Long-lived donors exceeded aged donors in naive CD4+ cells and diversity.

Per germline, CDR1 SGHRS and CDR2 YFSETQ. The CDR3 consists of 14 residues. The chain employs TRBV5-1 and TRBJ1-4; TRBD1 aligns across 7 bases. The sample consisted of blood. The source is a young man in good health. CDR3 amino acids: CTSRDDRVLSRLFF. DNA of the CDR3: TGCACCAGCAGGGATGACAGGGTCTTGTCAAGACTGTTTTTT.